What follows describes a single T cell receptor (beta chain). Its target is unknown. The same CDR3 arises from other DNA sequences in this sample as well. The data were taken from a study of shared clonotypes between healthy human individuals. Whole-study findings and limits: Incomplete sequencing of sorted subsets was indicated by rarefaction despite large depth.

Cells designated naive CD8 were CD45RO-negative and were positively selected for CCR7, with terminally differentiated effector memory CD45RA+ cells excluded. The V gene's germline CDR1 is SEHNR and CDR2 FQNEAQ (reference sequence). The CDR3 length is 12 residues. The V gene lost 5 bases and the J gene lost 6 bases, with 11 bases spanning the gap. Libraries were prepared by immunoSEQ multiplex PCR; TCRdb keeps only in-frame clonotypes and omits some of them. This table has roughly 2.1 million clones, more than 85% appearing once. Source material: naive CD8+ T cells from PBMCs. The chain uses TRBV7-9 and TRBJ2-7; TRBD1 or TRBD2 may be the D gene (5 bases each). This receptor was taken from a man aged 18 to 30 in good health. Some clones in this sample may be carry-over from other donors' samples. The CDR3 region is CASSPGPLEQYF. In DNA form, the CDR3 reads TGTGCCAGCAGCCCGGGACCCCTCGAGCAGTACTTC.